A selection of T cell receptor beta chains follows, all from one sample in a study of neurological immune-mediated disorders. TCRdb independently ran MiXCR on the 5' RACE reads; one entry per CDR3 protein. The table has about 66,000 distinct CDR3 sequences, 3.5% to 5% seen once; the top ten hold roughly 1.4%. The sample was PBMCs. These receptor sequences come from a man aged 30 to 45 with multiple sclerosis. The CDR3 runs from the conserved cysteine through the conserved F or W. D genes are given only for firm matches. Some rows mark clone size as missing; the rest say once, few, many or name a class of expanded clone.

clone_size	d_call	v_call	j_call	cdr3_nt	cdr3_aa
many	TRBD2	TRBV12-3/TRBV12-4	TRBJ2-7	TGTGCCAGCAGTTTATTGCTGACTAGCTTCTACGAGCAGTACTTC	CASSLLLTSFYEQYF
many	TRBD2	TRBV5-1	TRBJ2-1	TGCGCCAGCAGGCTAGCGGGGGCCCCCTACAATGAGCAGTTCTTC	CASRLAGAPYNEQFF
many	.	TRBV10-3	TRBJ1-3	TGTGCCATCAGTGAGTCGATGGGGACCGGCTCTGGAAACACCATATATTTT	CAISESMGTGSGNTIYF
many	.	TRBV9	TRBJ2-3	TGTGCCAGCAGCGCAACCCCCGGCACATTCTTGGATACGCAGTATTTT	CASSATPGTFLDTQYF
many	TRBD1	TRBV5-1	TRBJ2-7	TGCGCCAGCAGCCCGGGACAGTCCTACGAGCAGTACTTC	CASSPGQSYEQYF
many	.	TRBV27	TRBJ2-2	TGTGCCAGCAGCGGCATTGAGACACTCTATGCCGGGGAGCTGTTTTTT	CASSGIETLYAGELFF
many	TRBD1	TRBV4-1	TRBJ1-2	TGCGCCAGCAGCCAAGGGGACAGCTATGGCTACACCTTC	CASSQGDSYGYTF
many	.	TRBV29-1	TRBJ1-4	TGCAGCGTCCAAGACCCGGCAACTAATGAAAAACTGTTTTTT	CSVQDPATNEKLFF
many	.	TRBV5-1	TRBJ2-2	TGCGCCAGCAGCTTAATCCCAGGAACCTCGGACACCGGGGAGCTGTTTTTT	CASSLIPGTSDTGELFF
many	TRBD2	TRBV5-6	TRBJ2-5	TGTGCCAGCAGCTCGACCCCGGGACTAGCGGGGCCCTGGGGAGAGACCCAGTACTTC	CASSSTPGLAGPWGETQYF
.	.	TRBV20-1	TRBJ2-3	TGCAGTGCCGTAAAAGGAGATACGCAGTATTTT	CSAVKGDTQYF
.	.	TRBV7-2	TRBJ1-1	TGTGCCAGCAGCCCCTTGACAGCAAAGAACACTGAAGCTTTCTTT	CASSPLTAKNTEAFF
many	.	TRBV7-9	TRBJ1-2	TGTGCCAGCAGCCGGGAGCGGGGATTAATTCGTGGCTATGGCTACACCTTC	CASSRERGLIRGYGYTF
many	.	TRBV5-5	TRBJ2-1	TGTGCCAGCACCCTCATGGCGGATATCTCCTACAATGAGCAGTTCTTC	CASTLMADISYNEQFF
.	.	TRBV7-2	TRBJ1-5	TGTGCCAGCAGCTTAGACCCGGGGCGGGGGCCCCAGAATTTT	CASSLDPGRGPQNF
many	.	TRBV29-1	TRBJ1-2	TGCAGCGTTGAAGACAGGGAGGGCTACACCTTC	CSVEDREGYTF
many	TRBD1	TRBV7-9	TRBJ1-2	TGTGCCAGCAGCTCTGGACCGGGACAGGGGGCGGGCTACACCTTC	CASSSGPGQGAGYTF
many	.	TRBV7-7	TRBJ2-7	TGTGCCAGCAGCCTGGGACAAGGCCACGAGCAGTACTTC	CASSLGQGHEQYF
many	.	TRBV5-1	TRBJ2-1	TGCGCCAGCAGCCCCGGCCCGAGGACCTACAATGAGCAGTTCTTC	CASSPGPRTYNEQFF
many	.	TRBV20-1	TRBJ2-5	TGCAGTGCTTGGGAGGACGGGGAGACCCAGTACTTC	CSAWEDGETQYF
many	.	TRBV2	TRBJ1-5	TGTGCCAGCAGTGAAAGGAGGGATCCTCAGCCCCAGCATTTT	CASSERRDPQPQHF
many	.	TRBV20-1	TRBJ1-2	TGCAGTGCTAGAAATTCGGTTTCTGGCTACACCTTC	CSARNSVSGYTF
many	TRBD1	TRBV5-1	TRBJ2-2	TGCGCCAGCAGCTCTAAGACAGGGGGCTGGACGAACACCGGGGAGCTGTTTTTT	CASSSKTGGWTNTGELFF
many	.	TRBV5-1	TRBJ1-1	TGCGCCAGCAGCTTGGGGGAGTACGGCTGGGGCGACACTGAAGCTTTCTTT	CASSLGEYGWGDTEAFF
many	.	TRBV5-1	TRBJ2-3	TGCGCCAGCAGCCTTACCGGGACTTACCACACAGATACGCAGTATTTT	CASSLTGTYHTDTQYF
many	.	TRBV13	TRBJ1-3	TGTGCCAGCAGCTTAGGGGCCTTCTCTGGAAACACCATATATTTT	CASSLGAFSGNTIYF
many	.	TRBV6-2/TRBV6-3	TRBJ2-1	TGTGCCAGCAGTTACTCAAGAGCGGGTCTTTCCTCCTACAATGAGCAGTTCTTC	CASSYSRAGLSSYNEQFF
many	.	TRBV5-1	TRBJ2-3	TGCGCCAGCAGCTTGTCGGCCGGGGGCGCAGATACGCAGTATTTT	CASSLSAGGADTQYF
many	TRBD1	TRBV5-5	TRBJ1-1	TGTGCCAGCAGCTGGGACAGTTTTGAAGCTTTCTTT	CASSWDSFEAFF
many	TRBD1	TRBV9	TRBJ2-7	TGTGCCAGCAATGGGGACGGACAGGGTAACGGCGAGCAGTACTTC	CASNGDGQGNGEQYF
many	.	TRBV5-1	TRBJ2-2	TGCGCCAGCAGCTTGGCCGCGGGGCTGGACGGGGAGCTGTTTTTT	CASSLAAGLDGELFF
many	.	TRBV5-5	TRBJ2-5	TGTGCCAGCAGCGGGTGGGGGGAGACCCAGTACTTC	CASSGWGETQYF
many	TRBD1	TRBV11-2	TRBJ2-1	TGTGCCAGCAGCTCTCTCGACAGGGACAACTACAATGAGCAGTTCTTC	CASSSLDRDNYNEQFF
many	TRBD2	TRBV20-1	TRBJ2-1	TGCAGTGCTAGATCCGGAGACCTTGGGACTAGCGGGGGGTCCTACAATGAGCAGTTCTTC	CSARSGDLGTSGGSYNEQFF
many	TRBD2	TRBV7-2	TRBJ2-3	TGTGCCAGCAGCTTAACAGCGGGGGGGCGACATACGCAGTATTTT	CASSLTAGGRHTQYF
many	.	TRBV18	TRBJ2-7	TGTGCCAGCTCACCATCGGACAGCTACGAGCAGTACTTC	CASSPSDSYEQYF
many	.	TRBV5-1	TRBJ1-2	TGCGCCAGCAGCTTGGTCGCAGGCACATCTGAAGGCTACACCTTC	CASSLVAGTSEGYTF
many	TRBD1	TRBV20-1	TRBJ1-2	TGCAGTGCTAGCCCGGGACAGAACTATGGCTACACCTTC	CSASPGQNYGYTF
.	TRBD1	TRBV27	TRBJ2-3	TGTGCCAGCAGTTTAGTGCAGGGGGCAGATACGCAGTATTTT	CASSLVQGADTQYF
many	.	TRBV7-7	TRBJ1-1	TGTGCCAGCAGCTCCAGGGAGGGCACTGAAGCTTTCTTT	CASSSREGTEAFF
many	.	TRBV5-1	TRBJ1-1	TGCGCCAGCAGCGCGGGAGGGCCGAACACTGAAGCTTTCTTT	CASSAGGPNTEAFF
many	.	TRBV6-5	TRBJ2-1	TGTGCCAGCAGTAGGACATACCGAGAAAATGAGCAGTTCTTC	CASSRTYRENEQFF
few	.	TRBV5-1	TRBJ2-5	TGCGCCAGCACCCTGGGGGGACAAAAAGAGACCCAGTACTTC	CASTLGGQKETQYF
many	TRBD1	TRBV7-9	TRBJ2-2	TGTGCCAGCAGCCTCCGGGACAGGGGAACCGGGGAGCTGTTTTTT	CASSLRDRGTGELFF
many	.	TRBV7-9	TRBJ2-1	TGTGCCAGCAGCTTTGGTAGGGCCCGCGACAATGAGCAGTTCTTC	CASSFGRARDNEQFF
many	TRBD1	TRBV5-1	TRBJ1-4	TGCGCCAGCAGTTCGGACAGGTTTTTTAATGAAAAACTGTTTTTT	CASSSDRFFNEKLFF
many	.	TRBV4-1	TRBJ2-5	TGCGCCAGCAGCCAAGATCCCTCCAGGGGTCAAGAGACCCAGTACTTC	CASSQDPSRGQETQYF
many	.	TRBV20-1	TRBJ1-2	TGCAGTGCTAGTTGGCGCGGTCATTATGGCTACACCTTC	CSASWRGHYGYTF
many	TRBD1	TRBV7-2	TRBJ2-7	TGTGCCAGCAGCTTCTGGGGACAGCCATCATACGAGCAGTACTTC	CASSFWGQPSYEQYF
.	TRBD1	TRBV20-1	TRBJ2-3	TGCAGTGGCGCGGAAAGGGACAGGGGGAACACAGATACGCAGTATTTT	CSGAERDRGNTDTQYF
many	TRBD1	TRBV11-2	TRBJ1-1	TGTGCCAGCAGCTTAGCGTATCGGGCAGGGGGTGAAGCTTTCTTT	CASSLAYRAGGEAFF
.	.	TRBV5-1	TRBJ1-1	TGCGCCAGCAGCCCTCCAGGGCAAGGGACTGAAGCTTTCTTT	CASSPPGQGTEAFF
many	.	TRBV27	TRBJ2-5	TGTGCCAGCAGGATGCCAGGGGTTGGAGAGACCCAGTACTTC	CASRMPGVGETQYF
many	.	TRBV10-2	TRBJ1-6	TGCGCCAGCAGTGAGTCTCCCGGACCCCTCCACTTT	CASSESPGPLHF
many	.	TRBV6-6	TRBJ1-2	TGTGCCAGCAGTTACGAAAGAGGAGCGGGAGTAGGCTACACCTTC	CASSYERGAGVGYTF
many	TRBD1	TRBV4-3	TRBJ2-3	TGCGCCAGCAGCCAAGCCGGGACAGGGGGGGATACGCAGTATTTT	CASSQAGTGGDTQYF
many	.	TRBV6-6	TRBJ2-5	TGTGCCAGCAGCCAGGGGTCCCTTGAGACCCAGTACTTC	CASSQGSLETQYF